This is a list of T cell receptor beta chains from one sample in a study of T-cell reconstitution after alpha-beta-depleted transplantation in children. One entry per CDR3 protein results from TCRdb running MiXCR on the PCR reads. The table has roughly 350,000 distinct CDR3 sequences, approximately 10% seen once. The starting material was PBMCs from the stem cell graft donor, obtained from the stem cell graft. All receptors derive from a human donor who donated a stem cell graft to a child with acute lymphoblastic leukemia. CDR3s include the opening cysteine and the closing phenylalanine or tryptophan. D genes are given only for firm matches. Clone size is not always given. Where it is, it says once, few, many or a class for expanded clones.

TRBV12-3/TRBV12-4	TRBD1	TRBJ2-1	few	CASSLARTGSWEQFF	TGTGCCAGCAGTTTAGCAAGGACAGGGTCATGGGAGCAGTTCTTC
TRBV7-8	NA	TRBJ2-1	many	CASSFTLASIDEQFF	TGTGCCAGCAGTTTCACCCTAGCTTCCATCGATGAGCAGTTCTTC
TRBV6-1	NA	TRBJ2-7	NA	CASSTTTLSYEQYF	TGTGCCAGCAGTACCACCACCCTTTCCTACGAGCAGTACTTC
TRBV29-1	TRBD1	TRBJ2-7	few	CSVELGLGQAAYEQYF	TGCAGCGTTGAATTGGGGCTGGGACAGGCTGCCTACGAGCAGTACTTC
TRBV12-3/TRBV12-4	TRBD1	TRBJ2-2	many	CASSFNDRGTGELFF	TGTGCCAGCAGTTTCAATGACAGGGGGACCGGGGAGCTGTTTTTT
TRBV12-3/TRBV12-4	TRBD1	TRBJ1-2	few	CASSPWTGQGDYGYTF	TGTGCCAGCAGTCCATGGACAGGGCAGGGGGACTATGGCTACACCTTC
TRBV7-2	TRBD2	TRBJ2-3	NA	CASSIGLAQRTDTQYF	TGTGCCAGCAGCATAGGACTAGCACAACGCACAGATACGCAGTATTTT
TRBV20-1	NA	TRBJ2-5	few	CSTPGLGNRQETQYF	TGCAGTACACCGGGACTGGGGAATCGCCAAGAGACCCAGTACTTC
TRBV5-1	TRBD2	TRBJ2-2	NA	CATSSAEAGSRAGELFF	TGCGCCACCAGCTCAGCGGAAGCGGGGAGTCGAGCCGGGGAGCTGTTTTTT
TRBV7-2	TRBD1	TRBJ2-7	NA	CASRESRQGAYEQYF	TGTGCCAGTAGGGAATCTCGACAGGGGGCCTACGAGCAGTACTTC